These 25 T cell receptor beta chains came from one sample sequenced in a study of T cell changes during pregnancy in multiple sclerosis. The table came from immunoSEQ multiplex PCR; TCRdb's copy has only in-frame clones and leaves some out. The table records about 48,000 clones, around 92% of them present only once. Source: CD4+ T cells from peripheral blood mononuclear cells, taken in the second trimester of pregnancy. Source of these receptors: a female donor in good health, enrolled as a control in a pregnancy study.

V usage is TRBV14 and J usage is TRBJ2-1, with 13 bases fitting TRBD2. Germline loops: CDR1 SGHDN, CDR2 FVKESK. The V gene end was trimmed by 4 bases and the J gene end by 10 bases; junction bases not matched to a gene: 7. This CDR3 has 15 amino acids. CDR3 DNA: TGTGCCAGCAGCCTTGGACTAGCGGGAGTAGGGGAGCAGTTCTTC. Residues: CASSLGLAGVGEQFF.

V and J are TRBV19 and TRBJ2-2, with TRBD1 matching 8 bases. The CDR3 contains 16 residues. CDR1 and CDR2 from the germline V gene are LNHDA and SQIVND (reference sequence). Trimming took 4 bases from V and 4 from J; bases not matched to a gene: 8. The CDR3 here is CASSSPRGRGTGELFF. CDR3 DNA: TGTGCCAGTAGTAGCCCCAGGGGGCGCGGCACCGGGGAGCTGTTTTTT.

The genes are TRBV19 and TRBJ1-2; D gene uncertain. V shed 6 bases and J shed 8 bases, with 7 bases lying between them. Germline CDR1 is LNHDA and CDR2 is SQIVND (reference sequence). This CDR3 is built from 10 residues. The CDR3 loop reads CASRGRGYTF. CDR3 bases: TGTGCCAGTAGGGGCCGCGGCTACACCTTC.

The chain has TRBV5-8 and TRBJ2-1, with D perhaps TRBD2 (5 bases). Trimming left V 4 bases short and J 9 bases short, with 11 bases between. Germline CDR1 and CDR2: SGHTS and YDEGEE. There are 12 residues in the CDR3. The CDR3 sequence: CASSITRAEQFF. The CDR3, as DNA: TGTGCCAGCAGCATCACTAGGGCTGAGCAGTTCTTC. Supplemented by reference TRBV5-8 and TRBJ2-1, the full variable domain reads EAGVTQSPTHLIKTRGQQATLRCSPISGHTSVYWYQQALGLGLQFLLWYDEGEERNRGNFPPRFSGRQFPNYSSELNVNALELEDSALYLCASSITRAEQFFGPGTRLTVL.

This rearrangement joins TRBV28 to TRBJ2-3, with D perhaps matching TRBD2 (6 bases). Germline loops: CDR1 MDHEN, CDR2 SYDVKM. The CDR3 runs 16 residues. The V and J ends lost 6 bases and 4 bases respectively, with 20 bases between them. The CDR3 spells CASRQGGDGVADTQYF. CDR3 coding DNA: TGTGCCAGCAGACAAGGAGGGGACGGGGTAGCAGATACGCAGTATTTT.

The chain uses TRBV7-9 and TRBJ2-5; 10 bases are a match to TRBD2. From germline, CDR1 is SEHNR and CDR2 FQNEAQ (reference sequence). The CDR3 is made up of 14 amino acids. J was trimmed by 5 bases and V by 4 bases; bases with no gene match: 4. In nucleotides, the CDR3 is TGTGCCAGCAGCTCCCTAGCGGGAGTCGAGACCCAGTACTTC. It translates to CASSSLAGVETQYF.

This rearrangement joins TRBV19 to TRBJ2-1, with 11 bases aligning to TRBD2. The CDR3 has 17 residues. Germline V CDR1 and CDR2: LNHDA, SQIVND (reference sequence). Trimming at V came to 7 bases and at J to 4 bases, leaving 12 bases not matched to a gene. The CDR3 sequence is CASTPQGTSGPYNEQFF. In nucleotides, the CDR3 is TGTGCCAGTACCCCCCAAGGGACTAGCGGACCTTACAATGAGCAGTTCTTC.

The chain joins TRBV30 to TRBJ1-5; D uncertain. CDR1 GTSNPN and CDR2 SVGIG come from the germline V gene (reference sequence). This CDR3 contains 13 residues. V dropped 0 bases and J dropped 4 bases, with 7 bases sitting between them. CDR3 region: CAWSVQKNQPQHF. The CDR3 nucleotides read TGTGCCTGGAGTGTCCAGAAAAATCAGCCCCAGCATTTT.

J is TRBJ1-3 and V is TRBV30; D gene uncertain. The CDR3 is 13 residues long. CDR1 and CDR2 from the germline V gene are GTSNPN and SVGIG (reference sequence). Trimming stripped 4 bases from V and 0 bases from J, with 7 bases between. The CDR3 loop is CAWTLSSGNTIYF. CDR3 DNA: TGTGCCTGGACTTTGAGCTCTGGAAACACCATATATTTT.

J is TRBJ2-5 and V is TRBV7-3, with D tentatively TRBD2 (5 bases). The V gene lost 0 bases and the J gene lost 4 bases, with 6 bases spanning the gap. The CDR3 consists of 13 residues. Germline loops: CDR1 SGHTA, CDR2 FQGTGA. For the CDR3, the DNA is TGTGCCAGCAGCTTAACGGCGGGAGAGACCCAGTACTTC. As protein: CASSLTAGETQYF.

By proportion, this clone is medium-sized (0.01 to 0.1%). V usage is TRBV5-1 and J usage is TRBJ1-1; no definite D call. The CDR3 length is 12 residues. Germline V gives CDR1 SGHRS, CDR2 YFSETQ. V was clipped by 4 bases and J by 7 bases, with 11 bases between them. CDR3 sequence (DNA): TGCGCCAGCAGCCAGTCGAGGGATGAAGCTTTCTTT. This translates into CASSQSRDEAFF.

This chain joins TRBV5-1 and TRBJ1-3; no clear D. Trimming took off 3 bases at V and 9 bases at J, with 10 bases between the two ends. Germline assignment: CDR1 SGHRS and CDR2 YFSETQ. CDR3 length: 12 residues. CDR3 sequence (DNA): TGCGCCAGCAGCTACCTTATAGCCACCATATATTTT. Encoded protein: CASSYLIATIYF.

Comment on this clone: This same CDR3 is encoded by further DNA sequences in the sample. V gene TRBV6-1 combines with J gene TRBJ2-5; 12 nucleotides match TRBD2. This CDR3 contains 15 residues. Germline V gives CDR1 MNHNS, CDR2 SASEGT. The junction had 2 bases not matched to a gene; V was cut back by 2 bases and J by 4 bases. This CDR3 is CASSELAGGPETQYF. DNA for the CDR3: TGTGCCAGCAGTGAACTAGCGGGAGGGCCAGAGACCCAGTACTTC.

The chain combines TRBV10-2 with TRBJ1-1; 7 bases line up with TRBD1. The junction had 7 bases not matched to a gene; V was cut back by 4 bases and J by 5 bases. From germline, CDR1 is WSHSY and CDR2 SAAADI. The CDR3 totals 14 residues. The CDR3 is CASSGGGARTEAFF. Written as DNA, the CDR3 is TGCGCCAGCAGTGGAGGGGGCGCTCGGACTGAAGCTTTCTTT.

The chain joins TRBV19 to TRBJ1-2; possibly TRBD1 for D (5 bases). The V and J ends lost 3 bases and 6 bases respectively, with 17 bases between them. This CDR3 has 15 residues. The germline V gene encodes CDR1 LNHDA and CDR2 SQIVND (reference sequence). CDR3 nucleotide sequence: TGTGCCAGTAGTATCTCCCGCAGGGATCACAATGGCTACACCTTC. Amino acids: CASSISRRDHNGYTF.

The J gene is TRBJ1-2, the V gene TRBV28, with 8 bases aligning to TRBD1. Germline V lookup: CDR1 MDHEN, CDR2 SYDVKM. The ends lost 6 bases at V and 2 bases at J; junction bases unmatched: 2. This CDR3 is 13 amino acids long. CDR3 in amino acids: CASRRDRNYGYTF. DNA for the CDR3: TGTGCCAGCAGGCGGGACAGGAACTATGGCTACACCTTC.

J is TRBJ2-5 and V is TRBV18; 8 bases fit TRBD1. Germline assignment: CDR1 KGHSH and CDR2 LQKENI. The CDR3 contains 13 residues. The V gene end was trimmed by 6 bases and the J gene end by 4 bases; junction bases not matched to a gene: 4. The DNA of the CDR3 is TGTGCCAGCTCCCCAGGACAGGGAGAGACCCAGTACTTC. Translation: CASSPGQGETQYF.

The V call is TRBV7-8, the J call TRBJ2-1; the match to TRBD2 covers 9 bases. This CDR3 region has 16 residues. V was clipped by 4 bases and J by 7 bases; unmatched bases: 11. The V gene's germline CDR1 is SGHVS and CDR2 FQNEAQ. The CDR3 region has the DNA TGTGCCAGCAGCTCTAGACGCGGGAGGGCCGGTAATGAGCAGTTCTTC. Residues: CASSSRRGRAGNEQFF.

The chain couples TRBV5-1 to TRBJ1-4; 10 bases are a match to TRBD1. This CDR3 contains 16 residues. The V gene end was trimmed by 4 bases and the J gene end by 8 bases; junction bases not matched to a gene: 11. Germline values: CDR1 SGHRS, CDR2 YFSETQ. In DNA, the CDR3 is TGCGCCAGCAGCCCGGGACAGGGGATATTTCAGGAAAAACTGTTTTTT. Translated: CASSPGQGIFQEKLFF. Complete variable domain (other parts from reference TRBV5-1 and TRBJ1-4): KAGVTQTPRYLIKTRGQQVTLSCSPISGHRSVSWYQQTPGQGLQFLFEYFSETQRNKGNFPGRFSGRQFSNSRSEMNVSTLELGDSALYLCASSPGQGIFQEKLFFGSGTQLSVL.

The V call is TRBV19, the J call TRBJ1-1, with D tentatively TRBD1 (6 bases). The CDR3 is made up of 14 amino acids. Trimming took off 6 bases at V and 1 base at J, with 12 bases between the two ends. Germline CDR1 LNHDA, CDR2 SQIVND (reference sequence). CDR3 sequence: CASSERGGNTEAFF. CDR3 bases: TGTGCCAGTAGCGAGAGGGGGGGGAACACTGAAGCTTTCTTT.

This CDR3 is CASSTLAGAGEQYF. The CDR3 DNA follows: TGTGCCAGCAGCACCTTAGCGGGGGCGGGCGAGCAGTACTTC. The chain carries TRBV6-1 and TRBJ2-7, with 9 bases fitting TRBD2. The CDR3 loop spans 14 amino acids. The germline CDR1 and CDR2 sequences are MNHNS and SASEGT. The J segment lost 6 bases and the V segment lost 6 bases, leaving 9 bases of the junction unmatched.

This clone was recorded once. The CDR3 sequence: CASSLLAGGTGELFF. The CDR3 coding sequence is TGTGCCAGCAGCCTACTAGCGGGAGGCACCGGGGAGCTGTTTTTT. The chain is built from TRBV5-4 and TRBJ2-2; the match to TRBD2 covers 12 bases. This CDR3 is built from 15 residues. The junction had 2 bases not matched to a gene; V was cut back by 4 bases and J by 4 bases. Per germline, CDR1 SGHNT and CDR2 YYREEE (reference sequence).

The rearrangement joins TRBV5-1 to TRBJ2-6; D perhaps matches TRBD2 (7 bases). V was shortened by 4 bases and J by 4 bases, with 12 bases between the two germline ends. The CDR3 is 15 residues long. Germline CDR1 and CDR2: SGHRS and YFSETQ. The chain's CDR3 is CASSQGGGGANVLTF. The CDR3 bases are TGCGCCAGCAGCCAAGGGGGGGGCGGGGCCAACGTCCTGACTTTC.

The chain carries TRBV28 and TRBJ1-1; no clear D gene. Germline V gene lookup returns CDR1 MDHEN and CDR2 SYDVKM. CDR3 size: 13 residues. The V end was cut by 7 bases, the J end by 0 bases, with 9 bases between. CDR3 sequence reads: CASMAGLNTEAFF. The DNA for the CDR3 is TGTGCCAGCATGGCGGGATTGAACACTGAAGCTTTCTTT.

The chain recombines TRBV25-1 with TRBJ2-7; no clear D gene. Germline V gene lookup returns CDR1 MGHDK and CDR2 SYGVNS. V was clipped by 8 bases and J by 3 bases, with 14 bases between them. The CDR3 has 13 residues. The CDR3 region is CASGDGNGYEQYF. The CDR3 DNA follows: TGTGCCAGCGGAGACGGTAATGGCTACGAGCAGTACTTC.